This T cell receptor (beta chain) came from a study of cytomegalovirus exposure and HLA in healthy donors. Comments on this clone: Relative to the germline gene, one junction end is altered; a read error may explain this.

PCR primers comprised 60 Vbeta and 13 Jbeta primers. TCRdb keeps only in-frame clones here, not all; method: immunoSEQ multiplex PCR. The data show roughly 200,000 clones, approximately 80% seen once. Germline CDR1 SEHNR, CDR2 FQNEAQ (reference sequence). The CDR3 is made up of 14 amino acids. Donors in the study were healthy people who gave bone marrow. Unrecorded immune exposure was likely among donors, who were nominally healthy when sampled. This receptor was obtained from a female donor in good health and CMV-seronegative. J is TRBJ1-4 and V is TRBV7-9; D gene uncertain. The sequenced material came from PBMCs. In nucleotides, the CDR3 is TGTTCCAGCAGCTCCGAACTAACCACGGTCGGACTGTTTTTT. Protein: CSSSSELTTVGLFF.